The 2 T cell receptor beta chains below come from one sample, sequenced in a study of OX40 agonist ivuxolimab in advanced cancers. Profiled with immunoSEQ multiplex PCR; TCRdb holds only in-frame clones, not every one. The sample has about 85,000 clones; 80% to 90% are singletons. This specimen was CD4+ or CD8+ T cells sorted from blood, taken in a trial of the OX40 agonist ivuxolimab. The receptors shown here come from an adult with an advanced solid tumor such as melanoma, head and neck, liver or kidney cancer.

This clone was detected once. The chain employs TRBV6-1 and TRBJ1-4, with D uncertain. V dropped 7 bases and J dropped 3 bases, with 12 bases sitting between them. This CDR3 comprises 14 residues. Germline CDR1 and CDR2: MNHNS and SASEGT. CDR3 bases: TGTGCCAGCATTTTAGGTGGAGCTAATGAAAAACTGTTTTTT. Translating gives CASILGGANEKLFF.

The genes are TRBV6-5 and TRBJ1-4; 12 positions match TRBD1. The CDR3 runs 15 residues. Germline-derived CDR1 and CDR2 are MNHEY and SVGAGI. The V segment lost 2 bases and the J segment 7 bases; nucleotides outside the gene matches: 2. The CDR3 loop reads CASSYGTGGVEKLFF. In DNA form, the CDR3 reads TGTGCCAGCAGTTACGGGACAGGGGGCGTTGAAAAACTGTTTTTT.